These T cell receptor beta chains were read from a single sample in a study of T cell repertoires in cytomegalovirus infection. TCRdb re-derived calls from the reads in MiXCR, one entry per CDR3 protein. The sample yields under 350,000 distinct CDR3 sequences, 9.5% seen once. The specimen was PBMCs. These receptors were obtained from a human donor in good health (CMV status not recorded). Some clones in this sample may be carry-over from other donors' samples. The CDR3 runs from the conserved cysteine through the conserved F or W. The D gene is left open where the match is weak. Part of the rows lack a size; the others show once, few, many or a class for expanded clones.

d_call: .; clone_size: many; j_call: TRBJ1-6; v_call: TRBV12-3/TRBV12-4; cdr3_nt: TGTGCCAGCACTCCGAGCTCCTATAATTCACCCCTCCACTTT; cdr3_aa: CASTPSSYNSPLHF
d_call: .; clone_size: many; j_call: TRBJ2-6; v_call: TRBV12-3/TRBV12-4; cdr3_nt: TGTGCCAGCAGTTTCGGTCCTCGCGGGGCCAACGTCCTGACTTTC; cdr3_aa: CASSFGPRGANVLTF
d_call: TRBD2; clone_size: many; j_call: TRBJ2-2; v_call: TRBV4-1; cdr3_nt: TGCGCCAGCAGCCCGGGGAAGGCGGGGGGGAGTACCGGGGAGCTGTTTTTT; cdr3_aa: CASSPGKAGGSTGELFF
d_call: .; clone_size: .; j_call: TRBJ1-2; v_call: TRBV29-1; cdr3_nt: TGCAGCGTTGAGGGGGGGTTAAACTATGGCTACACCTTC; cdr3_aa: CSVEGGLNYGYTF
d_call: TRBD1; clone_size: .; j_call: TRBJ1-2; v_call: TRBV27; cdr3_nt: TGTGCCAGCAGGCTAGGGGGCAGCTATGGCTACACCTTC; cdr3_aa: CASRLGGSYGYTF
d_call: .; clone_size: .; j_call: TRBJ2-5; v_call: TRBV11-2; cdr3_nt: TGTGCCAGCAGCTTAGGCGAGAGGTACCAAGAGACCCAGTACTTC; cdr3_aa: CASSLGERYQETQYF
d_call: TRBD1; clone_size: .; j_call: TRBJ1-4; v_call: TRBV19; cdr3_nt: TGTGCCAGTAGTGCCACCGGGACAGTTTTTGAAAAACTGTTTTTT; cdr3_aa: CASSATGTVFEKLFF
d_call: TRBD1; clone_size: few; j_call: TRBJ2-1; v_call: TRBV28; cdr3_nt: TGTGCCAGCAGTTTTTGGACAGGGCATGCCAATGAGCAGTTCTTC; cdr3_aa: CASSFWTGHANEQFF
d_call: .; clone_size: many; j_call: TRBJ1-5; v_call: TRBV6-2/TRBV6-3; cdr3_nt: TGTGCCAGCCAGCAGGCCCCTCGCGGCAATCAGCCCCAGCATTTT; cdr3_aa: CASQQAPRGNQPQHF
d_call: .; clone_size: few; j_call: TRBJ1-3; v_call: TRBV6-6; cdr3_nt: TGTGCCAGCAGTTACTCCGGGGGAAACACCATATATTTT; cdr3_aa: CASSYSGGNTIYF
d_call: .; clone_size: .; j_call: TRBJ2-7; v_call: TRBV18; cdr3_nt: TGTGCCAGCTCACATCCGGGGGTTGACCCCTACGAGCAGTACTTC; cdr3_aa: CASSHPGVDPYEQYF
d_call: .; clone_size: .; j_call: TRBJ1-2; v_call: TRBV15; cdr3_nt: TGTGCCACCAGCAGAGATGAGGTTGGCTACACCTTC; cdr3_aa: CATSRDEVGYTF
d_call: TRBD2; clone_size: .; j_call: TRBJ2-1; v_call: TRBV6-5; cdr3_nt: TGTGCCAGCAGTTACTTCTCCGGGACTAGCGGGAGGGAGGAGCAGTTCTTC; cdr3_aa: CASSYFSGTSGREEQFF
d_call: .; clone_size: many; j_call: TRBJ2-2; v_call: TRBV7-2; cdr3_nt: TGTGCCAGCACCCTCCACGGGCAGCTTAACACCGGGGAGCTGTTTTTT; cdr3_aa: CASTLHGQLNTGELFF
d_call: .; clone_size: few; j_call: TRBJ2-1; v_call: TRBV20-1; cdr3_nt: TGCAGCGCTAGGGCCTTAGAGCAGTTCTTC; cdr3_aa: CSARALEQFF
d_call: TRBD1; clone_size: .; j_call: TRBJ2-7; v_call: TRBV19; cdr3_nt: TGTGCCAGTAGTCCTCGACAGGGGCCCTCCTACGAGCAGTACTTC; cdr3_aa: CASSPRQGPSYEQYF
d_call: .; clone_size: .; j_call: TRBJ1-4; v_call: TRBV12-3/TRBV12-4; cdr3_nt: TGTGCCAGCAGTTCGAATCGGGATAGGGGTGAAAAACTGTTTTTT; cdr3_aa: CASSSNRDRGEKLFF
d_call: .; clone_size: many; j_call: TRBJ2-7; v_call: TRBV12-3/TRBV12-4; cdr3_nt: TGTGCCAGCAGTTTATCCTACTTCAATCGGGAGAGTCAGTACTACGAGCAGTACTTC; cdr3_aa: CASSLSYFNRESQYYEQYF
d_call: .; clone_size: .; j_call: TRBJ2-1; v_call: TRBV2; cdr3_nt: TGTGCCAACCCACCGACTTCTAGCTCCTACAATGAGCAGTTCTTC; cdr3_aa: CANPPTSSSYNEQFF
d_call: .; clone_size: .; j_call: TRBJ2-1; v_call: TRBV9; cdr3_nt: TGTGCCAGCAGCGTAGGAGGGAGCAATGAGCAGTTCTTC; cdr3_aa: CASSVGGSNEQFF
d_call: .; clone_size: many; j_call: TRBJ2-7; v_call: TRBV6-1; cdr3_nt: TGTGCCAGCAGTGTGTTTTCCTCAACCTACGAGCAGTACTTC; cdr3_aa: CASSVFSSTYEQYF
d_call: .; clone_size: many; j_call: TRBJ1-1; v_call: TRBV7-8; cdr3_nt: TGTGCCAGCAGCTTAACGGGGGGGGGGTCGATGAACACTGAAGCTTTCTTT; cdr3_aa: CASSLTGGGSMNTEAFF
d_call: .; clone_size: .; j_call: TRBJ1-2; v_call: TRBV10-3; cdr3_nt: TGTGCCATCCTAAAAACAGGGTTGGGCTATGGCTACACCTTC; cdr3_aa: CAILKTGLGYGYTF